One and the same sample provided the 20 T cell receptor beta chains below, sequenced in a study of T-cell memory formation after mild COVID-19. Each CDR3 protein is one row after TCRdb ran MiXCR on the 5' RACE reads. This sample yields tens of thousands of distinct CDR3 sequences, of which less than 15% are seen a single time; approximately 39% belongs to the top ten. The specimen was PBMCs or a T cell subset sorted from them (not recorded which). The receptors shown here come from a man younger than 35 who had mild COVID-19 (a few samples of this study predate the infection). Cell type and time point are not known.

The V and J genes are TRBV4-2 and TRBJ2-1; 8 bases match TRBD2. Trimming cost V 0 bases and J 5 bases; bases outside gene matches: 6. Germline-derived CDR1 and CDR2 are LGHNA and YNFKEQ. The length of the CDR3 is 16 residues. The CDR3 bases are TGTGCCAGCAGCCAAGAGCGGGGGGCAAGGCACAATGAGCAGTTCTTC. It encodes CASSQERGARHNEQFF.

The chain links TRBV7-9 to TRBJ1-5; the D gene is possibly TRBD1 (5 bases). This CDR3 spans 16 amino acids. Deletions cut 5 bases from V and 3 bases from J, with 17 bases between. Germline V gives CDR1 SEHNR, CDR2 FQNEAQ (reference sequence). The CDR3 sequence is CASSPPGRAFNQPQHF. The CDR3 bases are TGTGCCAGCAGCCCACCGGGGCGGGCCTTCAATCAGCCCCAGCATTTT.

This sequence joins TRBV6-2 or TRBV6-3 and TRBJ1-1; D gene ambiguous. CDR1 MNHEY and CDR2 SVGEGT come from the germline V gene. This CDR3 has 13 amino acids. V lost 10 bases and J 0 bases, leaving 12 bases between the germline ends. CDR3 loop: CAIGRWMNTEAFF. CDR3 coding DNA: TGTGCCATTGGACGGTGGATGAACACTGAAGCTTTCTTT.

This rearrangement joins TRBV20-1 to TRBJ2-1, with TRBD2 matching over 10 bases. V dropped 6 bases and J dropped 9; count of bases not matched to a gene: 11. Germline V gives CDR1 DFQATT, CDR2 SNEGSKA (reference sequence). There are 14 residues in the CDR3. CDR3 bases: TGCAGTGCAATCCAGCGGGGGGGCCCAGTTGAGCAGTTCTTC. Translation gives CSAIQRGGPVEQFF.

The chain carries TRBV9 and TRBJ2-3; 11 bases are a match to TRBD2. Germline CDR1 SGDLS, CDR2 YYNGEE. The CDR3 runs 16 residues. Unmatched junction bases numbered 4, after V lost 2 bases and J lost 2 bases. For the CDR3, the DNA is TGTGCCAGCAGCGTTTCACTAGCGGGAGTCACAGATACGCAGTATTTT. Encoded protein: CASSVSLAGVTDTQYF.

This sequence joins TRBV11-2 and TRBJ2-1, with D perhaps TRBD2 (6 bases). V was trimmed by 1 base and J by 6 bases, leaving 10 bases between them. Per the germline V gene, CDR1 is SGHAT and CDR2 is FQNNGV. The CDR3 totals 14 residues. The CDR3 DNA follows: TGTGCCAGCAGCTTAGGGGGGGACTTCAATGAGCAGTTCTTC. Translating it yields CASSLGGDFNEQFF.

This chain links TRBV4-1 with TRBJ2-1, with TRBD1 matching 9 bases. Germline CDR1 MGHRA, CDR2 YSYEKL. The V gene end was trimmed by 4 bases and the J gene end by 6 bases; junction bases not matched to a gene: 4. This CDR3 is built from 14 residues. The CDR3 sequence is CASSRRQGGNEQFF. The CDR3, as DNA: TGCGCCAGCAGCCGCCGACAGGGGGGCAATGAGCAGTTCTTC.

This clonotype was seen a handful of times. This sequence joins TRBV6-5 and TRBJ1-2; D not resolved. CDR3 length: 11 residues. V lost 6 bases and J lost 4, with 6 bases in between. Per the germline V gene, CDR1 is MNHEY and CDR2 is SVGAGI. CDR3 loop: CASRRAYGYTF. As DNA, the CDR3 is TGTGCCAGCAGAAGAGCCTATGGCTACACCTTC.

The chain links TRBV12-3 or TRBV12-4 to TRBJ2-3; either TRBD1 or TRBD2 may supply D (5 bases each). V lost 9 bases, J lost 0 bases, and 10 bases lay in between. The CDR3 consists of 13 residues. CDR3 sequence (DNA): TGTGCCAGTTGGGACCCAAGCACAGATACGCAGTATTTT. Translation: CASWDPSTDTQYF.

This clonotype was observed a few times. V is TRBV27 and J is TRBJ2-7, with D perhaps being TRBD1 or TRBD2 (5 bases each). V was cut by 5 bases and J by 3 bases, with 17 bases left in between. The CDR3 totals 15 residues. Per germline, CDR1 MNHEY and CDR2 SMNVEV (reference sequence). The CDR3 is CASSNGAIGFYEQYF. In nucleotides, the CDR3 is TGTGCCAGCAGTAACGGGGCTATCGGGTTCTACGAGCAGTACTTC.

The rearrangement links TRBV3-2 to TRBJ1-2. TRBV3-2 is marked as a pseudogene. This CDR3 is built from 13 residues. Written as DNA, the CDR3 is TGTGCCAGCAGCCAAGCTAGGACCTATGGCTACACCTTC. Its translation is CASSQARTYGYTF.

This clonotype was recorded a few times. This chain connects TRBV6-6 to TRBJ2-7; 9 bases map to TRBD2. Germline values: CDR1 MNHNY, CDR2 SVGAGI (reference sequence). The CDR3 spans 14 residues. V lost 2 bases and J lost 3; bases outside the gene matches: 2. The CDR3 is CASSYGTSFYEQYF. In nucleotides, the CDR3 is TGTGCCAGCAGTTACGGGACTAGCTTCTACGAGCAGTACTTC.

DNA of the CDR3: TGTGCCAGCAGCTTAGACGGGACAGCGAACACCGGGGAGCTGTTTTTT. Translation gives CASSLDGTANTGELFF. The chain uses TRBV11-1 and TRBJ2-2, with 7 bases aligning to TRBD1. The CDR3 covers 16 residues. V trimming: 1 base; J trimming: 0 bases; junction bases outside the gene matches: 2. Germline assignment: CDR1 SGHAT and CDR2 FQDESV (reference sequence).

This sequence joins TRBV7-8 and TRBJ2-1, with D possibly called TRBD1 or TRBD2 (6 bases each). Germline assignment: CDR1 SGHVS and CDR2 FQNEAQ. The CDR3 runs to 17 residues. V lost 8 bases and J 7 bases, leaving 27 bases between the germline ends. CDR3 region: CASLRGYAGLTPNEQFF. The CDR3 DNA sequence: TGTGCCAGCCTGAGGGGGTACGCGGGACTCACGCCGAATGAGCAGTTCTTC. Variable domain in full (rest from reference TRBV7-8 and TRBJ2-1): GAGVSQSPRYKVAKRGQDVALRCDPISGHVSLFWYQQALGQGPEFLTYFQNEAQLDKSGLPSDRFFAERPEGSVSTLKIQRTQQEDSAVYLCASLRGYAGLTPNEQFFGPGTRLTVL.

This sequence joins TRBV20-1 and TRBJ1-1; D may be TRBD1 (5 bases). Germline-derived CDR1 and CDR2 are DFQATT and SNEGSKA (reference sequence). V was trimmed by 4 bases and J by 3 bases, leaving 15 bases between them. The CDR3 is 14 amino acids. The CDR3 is CSATYGRGYTEAFF. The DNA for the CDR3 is TGCAGTGCTACTTACGGACGGGGGTACACTGAAGCTTTCTTT.

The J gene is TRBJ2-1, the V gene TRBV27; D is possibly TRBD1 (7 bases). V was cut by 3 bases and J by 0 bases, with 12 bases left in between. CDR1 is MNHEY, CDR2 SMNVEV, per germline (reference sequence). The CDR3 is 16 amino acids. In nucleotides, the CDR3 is TGTGCCAGCAGTTTTCTCCAGGGGGGCTCCTACAATGAGCAGTTCTTC. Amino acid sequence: CASSFLQGGSYNEQFF.

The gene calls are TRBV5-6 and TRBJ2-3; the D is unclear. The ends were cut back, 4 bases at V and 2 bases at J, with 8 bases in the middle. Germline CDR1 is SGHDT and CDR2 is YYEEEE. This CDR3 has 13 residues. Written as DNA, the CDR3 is TGTGCCAGCAGCCCGGGTTACACAGATACGCAGTATTTT. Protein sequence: CASSPGYTDTQYF.

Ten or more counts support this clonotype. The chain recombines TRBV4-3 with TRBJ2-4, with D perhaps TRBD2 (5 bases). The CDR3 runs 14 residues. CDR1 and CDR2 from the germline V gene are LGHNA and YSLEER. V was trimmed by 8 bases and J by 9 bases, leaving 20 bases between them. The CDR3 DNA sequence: TGCGCCAGCGAAAAGAGAGAGGGCCAAGGCATTCAGTACTTC. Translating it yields CASEKREGQGIQYF.

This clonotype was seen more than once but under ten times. The CDR3 spells CASSQDWQHGDEQYF. Written as DNA, the CDR3 is TGCGCCAGCAGCCAAGACTGGCAACACGGAGACGAGCAGTACTTC. The V and J genes are TRBV4-1 and TRBJ2-7, with no clear D. The germline CDR1 and CDR2 sequences are MGHRA and YSYEKL. Trimming removed 0 bases at V and 5 bases at J, with 14 bases between. This CDR3 comprises 15 residues.

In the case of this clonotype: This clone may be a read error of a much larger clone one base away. As DNA, the CDR3 is TGTGTCAGCAGCCAACAGGAAAACAATTCACCCCTCCACTTT. Translated: CVSSQQENNSPLHF. V is TRBV14 and J is TRBJ1-6, with D possibly being TRBD1 (5 bases). Germline CDR1 is SGHDN and CDR2 is FVKESK. This CDR3 region has 14 residues.